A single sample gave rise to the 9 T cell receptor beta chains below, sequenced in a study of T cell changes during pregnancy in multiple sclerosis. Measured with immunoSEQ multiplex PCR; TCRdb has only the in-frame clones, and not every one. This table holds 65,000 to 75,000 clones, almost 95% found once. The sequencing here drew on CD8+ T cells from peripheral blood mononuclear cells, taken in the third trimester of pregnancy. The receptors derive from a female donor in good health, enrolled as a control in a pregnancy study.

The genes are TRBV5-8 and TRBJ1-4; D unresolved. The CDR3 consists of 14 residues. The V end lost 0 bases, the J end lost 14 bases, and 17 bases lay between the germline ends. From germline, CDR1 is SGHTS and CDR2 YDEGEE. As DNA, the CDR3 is TGTGCCAGCAGCTTGGCGAGGGCCCGTGGTCAGCTGTTTTTT. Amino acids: CASSLARARGQLFF.

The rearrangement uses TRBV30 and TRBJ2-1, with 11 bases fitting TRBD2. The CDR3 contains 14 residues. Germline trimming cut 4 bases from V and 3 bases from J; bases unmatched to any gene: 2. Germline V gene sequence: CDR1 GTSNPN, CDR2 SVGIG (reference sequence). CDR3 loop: CAWTTSGGYNEQFF. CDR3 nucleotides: TGTGCCTGGACTACTAGCGGGGGCTACAATGAGCAGTTCTTC.

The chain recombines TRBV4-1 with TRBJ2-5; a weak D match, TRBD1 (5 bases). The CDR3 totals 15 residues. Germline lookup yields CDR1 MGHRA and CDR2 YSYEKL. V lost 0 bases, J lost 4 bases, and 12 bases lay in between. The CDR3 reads CASSQDLRQGETQYF. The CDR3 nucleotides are TGCGCCAGCAGCCAAGATCTACGGCAGGGAGAGACCCAGTACTTC.

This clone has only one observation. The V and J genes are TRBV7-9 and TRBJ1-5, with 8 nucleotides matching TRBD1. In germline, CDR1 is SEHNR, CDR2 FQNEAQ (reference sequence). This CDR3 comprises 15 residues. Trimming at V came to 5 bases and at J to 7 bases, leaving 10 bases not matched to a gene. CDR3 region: CASSGPDREGQPQHF. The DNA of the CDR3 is TGTGCCAGCAGCGGCCCGGACAGGGAAGGCCAGCCCCAGCATTTT. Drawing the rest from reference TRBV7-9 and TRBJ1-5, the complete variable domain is DTGVSQNPRHKITKRGQNVTFRCDPISEHNRLYWYRQTLGQGPEFLTYFQNEAQLEKSRLLSDRFSAERPKGSFSTLEIQRTEQGDSAMYLCASSGPDREGQPQHFGDGTRLSIL.

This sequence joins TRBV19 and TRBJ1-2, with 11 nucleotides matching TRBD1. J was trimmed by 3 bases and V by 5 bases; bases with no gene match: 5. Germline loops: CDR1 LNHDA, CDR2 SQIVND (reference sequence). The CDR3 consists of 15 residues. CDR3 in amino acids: CASSYGTGGYYGYTF. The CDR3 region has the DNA TGTGCCAGTAGTTACGGGACAGGGGGGTACTATGGCTACACCTTC.

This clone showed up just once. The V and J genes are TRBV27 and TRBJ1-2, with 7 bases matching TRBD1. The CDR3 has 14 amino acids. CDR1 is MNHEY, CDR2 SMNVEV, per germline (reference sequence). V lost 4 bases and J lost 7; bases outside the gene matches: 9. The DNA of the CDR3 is TGTGCCAGCAGTTACGGGACAGCGGCCGGTGGCTACACCTTC. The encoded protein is CASSYGTAAGGYTF.

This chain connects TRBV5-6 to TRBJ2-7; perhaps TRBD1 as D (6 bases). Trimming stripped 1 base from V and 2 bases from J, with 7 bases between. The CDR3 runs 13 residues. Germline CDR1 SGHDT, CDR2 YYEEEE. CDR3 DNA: TGTGCCAGCAGCTTGACAGGGACCTACGAGCAGTACTTC. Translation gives CASSLTGTYEQYF.

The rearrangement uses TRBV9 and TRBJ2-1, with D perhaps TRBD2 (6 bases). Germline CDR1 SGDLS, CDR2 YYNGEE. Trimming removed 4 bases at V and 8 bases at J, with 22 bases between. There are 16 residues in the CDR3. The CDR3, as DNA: TGTGCCAGCAGCCCCGGCGTTAGCGGACTCAGACATGAGCAGTTCTTC. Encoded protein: CASSPGVSGLRHEQFF. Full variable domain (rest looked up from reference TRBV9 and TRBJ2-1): DSGVTQTPKHLITATGQRVTLRCSPRSGDLSVYWYQQSLDQGLQFLIQYYNGEERAKGNILERFSAQQFPDLHSELNLSSLELGDSALYFCASSPGVSGLRHEQFFGPGTRLTVL.

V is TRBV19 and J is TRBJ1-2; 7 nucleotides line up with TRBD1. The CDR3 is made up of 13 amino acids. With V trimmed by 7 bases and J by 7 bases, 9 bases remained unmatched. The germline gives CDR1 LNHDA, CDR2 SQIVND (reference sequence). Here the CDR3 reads CASIPRDSGGYTF. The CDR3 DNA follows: TGTGCCAGTATCCCTCGGGACAGTGGTGGCTACACCTTC.